Presented here are 10 T cell receptor beta chains from one specimen sequenced in a study of blood T cell repertoires in COVID-19. TCRdb's copy holds only in-frame clones and misses some; the assay was immunoSEQ multiplex PCR. The table has over 200,000 clones, around nine tenths seen once. Sequencing was done on a sample of PBMCs or T cells enriched from blood (not recorded which). The receptors were gathered from a man aged 30 to 39 who had recovered from COVID-19.

The chain couples TRBV10-3 to TRBJ2-7; 7 bases line up with TRBD1. The CDR3 covers 12 residues. V gave up 10 bases and J gave up 1 base; unmatched junction bases: 4. Germline values: CDR1 ENHRY, CDR2 SYGVKD. CDR3 DNA: TGTGCCACTCAGGGGGATTCCTACGAGCAGTACTTC. Its translation is CATQGDSYEQYF.

The chain recombines TRBV7-9 with TRBJ1-6; 7 bases are shared with TRBD1. CDR1 is SEHNR, CDR2 FQNEAQ, per germline (reference sequence). The CDR3 is 16 residues long. V lost 5 bases, J lost 7 bases, and 11 bases stayed unmatched. The CDR3 protein is CASSEPGTAMNSPLHF. The DNA of the CDR3 is TGTGCCAGCAGCGAGCCCGGGACAGCCATGAATTCACCCCTCCACTTT.

The chain recombines TRBV30 with TRBJ1-3, with 7 bases fitting TRBD1. The CDR3 totals 16 residues. In germline, CDR1 is GTSNPN, CDR2 SVGIG (reference sequence). Trimming cost V 0 bases and J 5 bases; bases outside gene matches: 10. In DNA form, the CDR3 reads TGTGCCTGGAGTGTGGCTTTGGGACAGCATAGAAACACCATATATTTT. The encoded protein is CAWSVALGQHRNTIYF.

This clone was seen only once. V gene TRBV2 combines with J gene TRBJ2-3; tentative D call: TRBD1 (6 bases). Germline CDR1 reads SNHLY; CDR2 reads FYNNEI. The CDR3 runs 15 residues. V was clipped by 8 bases and J by 4 bases, with 19 bases between them. CDR3 sequence reads: CASARDTSIADTQYF. The CDR3 nucleotides read TGTGCCAGCGCCCGGGACACATCCATTGCAGATACGCAGTATTTT. Looking up the rest from reference TRBV2 and TRBJ2-3 gives the full variable domain: EPEVTQTPSHQVTQMGQEVILRCVPISNHLYFYWYRQILGQKVEFLVSFYNNEISEKSEIFDDQFSVERPDGSNFTLKIRSTKLEDSAMYFCASARDTSIADTQYFGPGTRLTVL.

The V and J genes are TRBV7-2 and TRBJ1-5; TRBD1 is a possible D gene (6 bases). Trimming left V 1 base short and J 5 bases short, with 12 bases between. From germline, CDR1 is SGHTA and CDR2 FQGNSA. CDR3 length equals 15 residues. The CDR3 nucleotides are TGTGCCAGCAGCTTAGGTGGACAGAGGGATCAGCCCCAGCATTTT. Translated, it gives CASSLGGQRDQPQHF.

Written as DNA, the CDR3 is TGCAGCGTTGCGTGGGCAGAAAATCAGCCCCAGCATTTT. Translated, it gives CSVAWAENQPQHF. The chain uses TRBV29-1 and TRBJ1-5; D is undetermined. With 4 bases removed from V and 4 bases from J, the gap between germline ends came to 11 bases. This CDR3 is 13 amino acids long. In germline, CDR1 is SQVTM, CDR2 ANQGSEA. The full variable domain, in which reference TRBV29-1 and TRBJ1-5 provide the parts outside the CDR3, is SAVISQKPSRDICQRGTSLTIQCQVDSQVTMMFWYRQQPGQSLTLIATANQGSEATYESGFVIDKFPISRPNLTFSTLTVSNMSPEDSSIYLCSVAWAENQPQHFGDGTRLSIL.

The rearrangement joins TRBV5-6 to TRBJ1-4; 10 bases are shared with TRBD1. CDR3 length equals 14 residues. The V gene end was trimmed by 5 bases and the J gene end by 4 bases; junction bases not matched to a gene: 2. Germline assignment: CDR1 SGHDT and CDR2 YYEEEE. The CDR3 reads CASSRTGGNEKLFF. The CDR3, as DNA: TGTGCCAGCAGTCGGACAGGGGGTAATGAAAAACTGTTTTTT. Together with reference TRBV5-6 and TRBJ1-4, the CDR3 gives the full variable domain: DAGVTQSPTHLIKTRGQQVTLRCSPKSGHDTVSWYQQALGQGPQFIFQYYEEEERQRGNFPDRFSGHQFPNYSSELNVNALLLGDSALYLCASSRTGGNEKLFFGSGTQLSVL.

The chain employs TRBV2 and TRBJ2-1; TRBD1 might be the D (5 bases). With 7 bases removed from V and 10 bases from J, the gap between germline ends came to 14 bases. CDR1 SNHLY and CDR2 FYNNEI come from the germline V gene. The CDR3 consists of 12 residues. The CDR3 protein is CASTSLGPEQFF. Written as DNA, the CDR3 is TGTGCCAGCACCTCCCTGGGGCCAGAGCAGTTCTTC. Variable domain in full (rest from reference TRBV2 and TRBJ2-1): EPEVTQTPSHQVTQMGQEVILRCVPISNHLYFYWYRQILGQKVEFLVSFYNNEISEKSEIFDDQFSVERPDGSNFTLKIRSTKLEDSAMYFCASTSLGPEQFFGPGTRLTVL.

The gene calls are TRBV18 and TRBJ2-3, with TRBD2 identical over 13 bases. The germline V gene encodes CDR1 KGHSH and CDR2 LQKENI. The CDR3 totals 17 residues. Trimming removed 1 base from V and 2 bases from J; junction bases left unmatched: 3. The CDR3 nucleotides read TGTGCCAGCTCACCACGGGGACTAGCGGGGAACACAGATACGCAGTATTTT. As protein: CASSPRGLAGNTDTQYF.

In nucleotides, the CDR3 is TGTGCCAGCAGGACAGGCAGCTTTGAAAAACTGTTTTTT. Translation: CASRTGSFEKLFF. The V call is TRBV6-5, the J call TRBJ1-4; TRBD1 might be the D (6 bases). This CDR3 has 13 residues. Looked up from germline, CDR1 is MNHEY and CDR2 is SVGAGI. Trimming removed 6 bases from V and 7 bases from J, with 12 bases in between.